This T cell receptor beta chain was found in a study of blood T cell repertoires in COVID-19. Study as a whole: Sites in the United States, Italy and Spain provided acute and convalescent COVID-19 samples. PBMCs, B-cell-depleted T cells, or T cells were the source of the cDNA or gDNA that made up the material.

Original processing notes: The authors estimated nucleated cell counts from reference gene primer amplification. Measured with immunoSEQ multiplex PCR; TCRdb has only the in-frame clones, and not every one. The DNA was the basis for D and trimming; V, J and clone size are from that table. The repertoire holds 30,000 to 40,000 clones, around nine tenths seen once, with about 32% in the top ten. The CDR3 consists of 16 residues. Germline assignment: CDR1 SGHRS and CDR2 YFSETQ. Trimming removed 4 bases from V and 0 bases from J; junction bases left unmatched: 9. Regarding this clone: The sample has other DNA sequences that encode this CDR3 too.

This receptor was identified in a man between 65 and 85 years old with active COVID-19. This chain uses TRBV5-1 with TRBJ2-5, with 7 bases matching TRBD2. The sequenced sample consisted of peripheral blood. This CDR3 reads CASSSGTGGYQETQYF. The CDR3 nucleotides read TGCGCCAGCAGCAGCGGGACTGGGGGGTACCAAGAGACCCAGTACTTC.